This T cell receptor (beta chain) was identified in a study of response to subunit inactivated influenza vaccine. The sample holds a few counts of this clonotype. Antigen unknown. Study-level findings and limits: The study's authors posited that every seasonal influenza vaccination enlists few new T cells.

From the RT-PCR reads, TCRdb called clonotypes with MiXCR, one entry per CDR3 protein. The sample yields hundreds of thousands of distinct CDR3 sequences, 14% seen once. Here the sequenced sample was PBMCs from blood, taken around 15 days before vaccination. This TCR was recovered from a man aged 45-60 years who received an inactivated influenza vaccine.

The CDR3 sequence is CASSQGDGGNSPLHF. The DNA for the CDR3 is TGCGCCAGCAGCCAAGGGGACGGAGGGAATTCACCCCTCCACTTT. The chain recombines TRBV4-3 with TRBJ1-6; D is perhaps TRBD1 (5 bases). V dropped 1 base and J dropped 7 bases, with 11 bases sitting between them. This CDR3 comprises 15 residues. CDR1 and CDR2 (germline): LGHNA, YSLEER.